The rows below give T cell receptor beta chains drawn from one sample of a study of blood T cell repertoires in COVID-19. TCRdb's table, derived via immunoSEQ multiplex PCR, lists solely in-frame clones and lacks some. The sample records hundreds of thousands of clones, roughly 90% being singletons. The source material was PBMCs or T cells enriched from blood (not recorded which). These receptors originate from a woman aged 45-65 years who had recovered from COVID-19. Each CDR3 is given with its conserved first and last residue. Fields, in order: clone size, J gene, D gene, V gene, CDR3 DNA, CDR3 protein. The D gene is left open where the match is weak. Rows may omit the clone size; those that give it use once, few, many or a size class.

size: .; J: TRBJ2-1; D: .; V: TRBV19; DNA: TGTGCCAGTAGTATAGGAGGGGGGACTACGGGCCGAAATGAGCAGTTCTTC; CDR3: CASSIGGGTTGRNEQFF
size: .; J: TRBJ1-1; D: .; V: TRBV6-7; DNA: TGTGACCAGCAGTGCAAACAGGGTGTGAACACTGAAGCTTTCTTT; CDR3: CDQQCKQGVNTEAFF
size: .; J: TRBJ2-7; D: TRBD2; V: TRBV10-1; DNA: TGCGCCAGCAGTGGCTCTAGCGGGGACCCCTACGAGCAGTACTTC; CDR3: CASSGSSGDPYEQYF
size: .; J: TRBJ2-3; D: TRBD2; V: TRBV6-2/TRBV6-3; DNA: TGTGCCAGCAGTAGTAGCGGGAGTATGATAGATACGCAGTATTTT; CDR3: CASSSSGSMIDTQYF
size: few; J: TRBJ1-4; D: .; V: TRBV7-2; DNA: TGTGCCAGCAGCTTAGGAACGAGTGAAAAACTGTTTTTT; CDR3: CASSLGTSEKLFF
size: .; J: TRBJ1-5; D: TRBD1; V: TRBV6-5; DNA: TGTGCCAGCAGTTCTACCGGGACAGGGGCAAATCAGCCCCAGCATTTT; CDR3: CASSSTGTGANQPQHF
size: once; J: TRBJ2-5; D: TRBD1; V: TRBV28; DNA: TGTGCCAGCAGTACAGGGGAAGAGACCCAGTACTTC; CDR3: CASSTGEETQYF
size: .; J: TRBJ2-2; D: TRBD2; V: TRBV4-2; DNA: TGTGCCAGCAGCCAAGGTCCGGCGGGAGGAAACACCGGGGAGCTGTTTTTT; CDR3: CASSQGPAGGNTGELFF
size: .; J: TRBJ1-5; D: TRBD1; V: TRBV5-6; DNA: TGTGCCAGCAGCTTCTTCAGGGGGCGTGGGGGCAATCAGCCCCAGCATTTT; CDR3: CASSFFRGRGGNQPQHF
size: .; J: TRBJ2-5; D: .; V: TRBV5-5; DNA: TGTGCCAGCAGCTCACCGGGAGGGGGCTCAGAGACCCAGTACTTC; CDR3: CASSSPGGGSETQYF
size: few; J: TRBJ2-7; D: TRBD2; V: TRBV3-1/TRBV3-2; DNA: TGTGCCAGCAGCCGTTCCGGGACTAGCGGGAGTACCTACGAGCAGTACTTC; CDR3: CASSRSGTSGSTYEQYF
size: .; J: TRBJ1-4; D: .; V: TRBV30; DNA: TGTGCCTGGAGTGCCGGGGGTACTAATGAAAAACTGTTTTTT; CDR3: CAWSAGGTNEKLFF
size: .; J: TRBJ1-5; D: TRBD1; V: TRBV6-6; DNA: TGTGCCAGCAGTCGGGACAGGAGTAGCAATCAGCCCCAGCATTTT; CDR3: CASSRDRSSNQPQHF
size: .; J: TRBJ1-4; D: .; V: TRBV18; DNA: TGTGCCAGCTCACCGATCGGTCCTAATGAAAAACTGTTTTTT; CDR3: CASSPIGPNEKLFF
size: .; J: TRBJ1-3; D: .; V: TRBV7-3; DNA: TGTGCCAGCAGCTTGCAGGTCGGAAACACCATATATTTT; CDR3: CASSLQVGNTIYF
size: few; J: TRBJ2-3; D: TRBD2; V: TRBV11-3; DNA: TGTGCCAGCAGCCCGGGACTAGTCACAGATACGCAGTATTTT; CDR3: CASSPGLVTDTQYF
size: .; J: TRBJ2-7; D: TRBD2; V: TRBV28; DNA: TGTGCCAGCAGGCCTAGCGGGAGAATCTCCTACGAGCAGTACTTC; CDR3: CASRPSGRISYEQYF
size: few; J: TRBJ1-2; D: TRBD1; V: TRBV30; DNA: TGTGCCTGGAGTGTACGACAGGGGGCCTATGGCTACACCTTC; CDR3: CAWSVRQGAYGYTF
size: .; J: TRBJ2-2; D: TRBD2; V: TRBV28; DNA: TGTGCCAGCAGTCCGGGACTAGCGGGAACCGGGGAGCTGTTTTTT; CDR3: CASSPGLAGTGELFF
size: .; J: TRBJ2-1; D: .; V: TRBV10-3; DNA: TGTGCCATCAGTGATGAGGGTGAGCAGTTCTTC; CDR3: CAISDEGEQFF